This TCR beta chain stems from a study of T cells after yellow fever vaccination (dated by TCRdb to between 2018 and 2021). Some background on the complete study: Libraries from fractions with low cell numbers were prepared with the SMART-Seq v4 Ultra Low Input RNA kit. Blood samples were taken at several timepoints before and after primary and secondary immunization, and bulk PBMC replicates and cell subsets were isolated. Bulk TCR alpha and beta repertoires were sequenced longitudinally to track T-cell clones before and after primary and booster YFV17D yellow fever vaccination. Two healthy male donors, one aged 18 to 29 and one aged 30 to 40 years, made up the cohort. The full study reports these points: The study included only two donors, which limits how far the findings can be generalized. A small share of clonotypes was detected in both CD4 and CD8 compartments, with the overlap likely arising from convergent recombination. Computational filtering was needed because FACS-sorted repertoires could contain abundant contaminating clonotypes from the bulk population. The secondary T-cell response was weaker than the primary response but faster, peaking on day 5 instead of day 15. After the booster, most clones that had expanded after primary vaccination were detected again (around 96% of CD4 and roughly nine tenths of CD8), suggesting broad maintenance of memory.

The treatment or condition label here, explained by the study, means: live attenuated yellow fever vaccine strain. A standard Ficoll-Paque protocol was used to isolate PBMCs from peripheral blood. Dynabeads CD4 and CD8 positive selection kits were used to isolate CD4 and CD8 T-cell fractions. TriZol was used to extract RNA from bulk PBMCs, from CD4 and CD8 fractions, and from dextramer-positive and dextramer-negative fractions. Sequencing relied on an Illumina NovaSeq 6000. TCR cDNA was synthesized by 5'RACE template switching, which introduced a universal primer site and unique molecular identifiers. Priming of cDNA synthesis was performed from both the TCR alpha and TCR beta constant segments. Libraries were amplified in two PCR steps, with sample barcodes and sequencing adapters added in the second step. Sequencing of libraries was done on Illumina HiSeq 2500 (2x100 bp) or NovaSeq (2x150 bp). As for the original processing: MIGEC was used to demultiplex reads and collapse the reads into UMI consensus sequences, and MiXCR was used for V(D)J alignment. Clonotypes responding to the vaccine were identified with edgeR on replicate PBMC samples, with the criteria of FDR below 0.01 and a log2 fold change above 5 up to day 15. Each bulk clonotype received a CD4 or CD8 identity based on whether the sequenced CD4 or CD8 repertoire contained that clonotype at higher abundance. TCRdb reprocessing: public reads trimmed at Q25 with fastp, clones called with MiXCR, in-frame beta chains kept. Rows with a matching CDR3 protein are joined into one entry that keeps the most common DNA and genes. The V and J calls were not made by the authors but by TCRdb's processing. The sample records 280,000 or so distinct CDR3 sequences, less than 9.5% of which are singletons. The ten largest clones take up about 3% of the sample.

Concerning this clonotype itself: Its antigen specificity is not known. Base-call qualities are not available, and no considerably larger clone is one nucleotide away.

CDR3 length: 15 amino acids, cysteine to phenylalanine. The retained sequence is limited to the CDR3, 45 bases, with the frame set at the first base. CDR1 and CDR2 are read off the germline V gene (reference sequence) as LGHDT and YNNKEL. The V and J ends are trimmed by 0 bases and 1 base, leaving 7 bases between them. The sequence derives from a man younger than 35 who received the YFV17D yellow fever vaccine. The chain joins TRBV3-1 to TRBJ1-5, with an unclear D gene assignment. Sequenced material: CD4+ T cells sorted from PBMCs, taken 5 days after the yellow fever booster vaccination. The DNA sequence is as follows: TGTGCCAGCAGCCAAGATCGGTTCAGCAATCAGCCCCAGCATTTT. Translated, this is CASSQDRFSNQPQHF.